The sequence of this T cell receptor beta chain was determined in a study of blood T cell repertoires in COVID-19. Study context: Acute and convalescent COVID-19 samples came from the United States, Italy and Spain.

The germline CDR1 and CDR2 sequences are SQVTM and ANQGSEA. The CDR3 contains 13 residues. V dropped 3 bases and J dropped 4; count of bases not matched to a gene: 2. TCRdb's table, derived via immunoSEQ multiplex PCR, lists solely in-frame clones and lacks some. The sample contains around 94,000 clones, around nine tenths of which appear only once. The source is a man older than 75 with acute or convalescent COVID-19. This chain uses TRBV29-1 with TRBJ1-1, with 10 positions matching TRBD1. Sequencing was performed on peripheral blood. CDR3 protein: CSVDGTGATEAFF. For the CDR3, the DNA is TGCAGCGTTGACGGGACAGGGGCCACTGAAGCTTTCTTT.